These T cell receptor beta chains were read from a single sample in a study of cytomegalovirus exposure and HLA in healthy donors. Profiling relied on immunoSEQ multiplex PCR, and the TCRdb table lists in-frame clones only, not all of them. Among roughly 100,000 clones listed, over 75% were seen once. The sequenced sample was PBMCs. The receptors were sampled from a man in his sixties in good health and CMV-seronegative. CDR3s include the opening cysteine and the closing phenylalanine or tryptophan. Each record gives: V gene, CDR3 protein.

V gene: TRBV5-6
CDR3 protein: CASSERGPFSYNEQFF

V gene: TRBV27
CDR3 protein: CASSSGWEGYTF

V gene: TRBV27
CDR3 protein: CASSTRTGGSYNEQFF

V gene: TRBV5-4
CDR3 protein: CASSRGGETQYF

V gene: TRBV11-2
CDR3 protein: CASSLVQGAITDTQYF

V gene: TRBV7-2
CDR3 protein: CASSSSRGGSINEQFF

V gene: TRBV4-3
CDR3 protein: CASSQDSAQGFSGNTIYF

V gene: TRBV5-1
CDR3 protein: CASSLQGMGTEAFF

V gene: TRBV2
CDR3 protein: CASSDWGSPSTDTQYF

V gene: TRBV29-1
CDR3 protein: CSGGSGHAEAFF

V gene: TRBV9
CDR3 protein: CASSARSTVTGELFF

V gene: TRBV7-9
CDR3 protein: CASRSGGTGGTEAFF

V gene: TRBV7-3
CDR3 protein: CASSFSTGETQYF

V gene: TRBV5-4
CDR3 protein: CASSLYTGTEAFF

V gene: TRBV5-1
CDR3 protein: CASSLSSPGQGAYGYTF

V gene: TRBV27
CDR3 protein: CASSLLAGGPVTGELFF

V gene: TRBV30
CDR3 protein: CAWSVPVRETQYF

V gene: TRBV7-6
CDR3 protein: CASSLGRGGLALGETQYF

V gene: TRBV6-6
CDR3 protein: CASSALAGAGNSPLHF

V gene: TRBV28
CDR3 protein: CASSSPATNEKLSF

V gene: TRBV6-5
CDR3 protein: CASTFNTEAFF

V gene: TRBV18
CDR3 protein: CASSPAGTANTGELFF

V gene: TRBV5-1
CDR3 protein: CASSLDGTFTGELFF

V gene: TRBV21-1
CDR3 protein: CASSKRSIRDTGTDTQYF

V gene: TRBV5-1
CDR3 protein: CASARGASGGDEQFF

V gene: TRBV9
CDR3 protein: CASSVTGTSGGNNEQFF

V gene: TRBV2
CDR3 protein: CAIIPIHNSGANVLTF

V gene: TRBV28
CDR3 protein: CASRPTAFNGYTF

V gene: TRBV5-1
CDR3 protein: CASSLQPDLTGDTQYF

V gene: TRBV9
CDR3 protein: CASSISQGGDTGELFF

V gene: TRBV6-6
CDR3 protein: CASMAGTGGYGYTF

V gene: TRBV6-1
CDR3 protein: CASRPNFYGYTF

V gene: TRBV4-1
CDR3 protein: CASSQEGRGGNTIYF

V gene: TRBV7-3
CDR3 protein: CASSLTDTQYF

V gene: TRBV30
CDR3 protein: CAWSSGLSNQPQHF

V gene: TRBV7-3
CDR3 protein: CASSGLENTGELFF

V gene: TRBV29-1
CDR3 protein: CSVEGFAGGGGGTEAFF

V gene: TRBV7-6
CDR3 protein: CASSLLNQGTEAFF

V gene: TRBV7-9
CDR3 protein: CASSLDVTVVHEQYF

V gene: TRBV5-1
CDR3 protein: CASRDRDSNSKKLFF

V gene: TRBV19
CDR3 protein: CASQQVNYGYTF

V gene: TRBV5-4
CDR3 protein: CASSPRGGGNTEAFF